These 27 T cell receptor beta chains were sequenced from one sample in a study of human T cells and chemical hapten exposure. TCRdb redid the calling of the RACE reads with MiXCR, one entry per CDR3 protein. The sample consists of about 160,000 distinct CDR3 sequences, around a quarter of them appearing once. As to time point: patch test 3, about 24 weeks after DPC sensitization. The treatment here: therapeutic diphenylcyclopropenone sensitization with weekly scalp DPC. Here the sequenced sample was whole blood, taken in connection with sensitization to the hapten diphenylcyclopropenone (DPC). Receptors originate from a young woman with alopecia areata. Some clones in this sample may be carry-over from other donors' samples.

The chain is built from TRBV12-3 or TRBV12-4 and TRBJ2-1; 9 bases are a match to TRBD2. Trimming took 3 bases from V and 5 from J; bases not matched to a gene: 5. This CDR3 spans 15 amino acids. CDR3 DNA: TGTGCCAGCAGTTTGGGCGGGGGGGGAAACAATGAGCAGTTCTTC. It encodes CASSLGGGGNNEQFF.

The chain uses TRBV18 and TRBJ1-1, with a weak D call TRBD1 (5 bases). CDR3 length: 14 amino acids. Trimming stripped 1 base from V and 1 base from J, with 7 bases between. Per germline, CDR1 KGHSH and CDR2 LQKENI. CDR3 sequence (DNA): TGTGCCAGCTCACCACAGGGGCAGAACACTGAAGCTTTCTTT. It yields the protein CASSPQGQNTEAFF.

This clonotype was found a few times. Sequence at one end of the junction differs from germline and may be a read error. The chain employs TRBV3-1 and TRBJ2-1; D remains ambiguous. The germline V gene encodes CDR1 LGHDT and CDR2 YNNKEL (reference sequence). The CDR3 spans 12 residues. The CDR3 here is CASTQSRNEQFF. As DNA, the CDR3 is TGTGCCAGCACCCAAAGTCGTAATGAGCAGTTCTTC.

Only a few counts were recorded for this clonotype. This chain joins TRBV5-5 and TRBJ2-2; D not resolved. This CDR3 has 14 amino acids. The germline V gene has CDR1 SGHKS and CDR2 YYEKEE (reference sequence). The ends were cut back, 4 bases at V and 3 bases at J, with 10 bases in the middle. CDR3 loop: CASSRHLDTGELFF. The DNA for the CDR3 is TGTGCCAGCAGCCGACACCTGGACACCGGGGAGCTGTTTTTT.

This clonotype was found once. CDR3 bases: TGCAGTGCCAACCCCGAAAGCTCCTACAATGAGCAGTTCTTC. Translated: CSANPESSYNEQFF. The chain recombines TRBV20-1 with TRBJ2-1; D gene uncertain. CDR3 size: 14 residues. Germline lookup yields CDR1 DFQATT and CDR2 SNEGSKA (reference sequence). V lost 6 bases and J lost 0, with 12 bases in between.

The V gene is TRBV11-2, the J gene TRBJ2-7; 9 positions agree with TRBD2. The CDR3 sequence is 16 residues long. The germline gives CDR1 SGHAT, CDR2 FQNNGV. V gave up 4 bases and J gave up 1 base; unmatched junction bases: 8. The CDR3 nucleotides read TGTGCCAGCAGCTACCCAAGCGGGGGGTTATCCTACGAGCAGTACTTC. It specifies CASSYPSGGLSYEQYF.

This chain's CDR3 is CASSLGTATEAFF. In DNA form, the CDR3 reads TGTGCCAGCAGCTTAGGAACGGCCACTGAAGCTTTCTTT. The chain links TRBV7-9 to TRBJ1-1; no clear D gene. The CDR3 has 13 residues. The V gene lost 1 base and the J gene lost 4 bases, with 7 bases spanning the gap. In germline, CDR1 is SEHNR, CDR2 FQNEAQ (reference sequence).

The chain has TRBV5-1 and TRBJ1-2, with D possibly being TRBD1 (5 bases). This CDR3 is 13 amino acids long. Trimming took off 4 bases at V and 4 bases at J, with 11 bases between the two ends. Germline V gene lookup returns CDR1 SGHRS and CDR2 YFSETQ. The DNA for the CDR3 is TGCGCCAGCAGCCCCCAGGGCCCCTATGGCTACACCTTC. Residues: CASSPQGPYGYTF.

CDR3 sequence reads: CSARTGGGDYQPQHF. The CDR3 DNA sequence: TGCAGTGCTCGGACAGGGGGTGGGGATTATCAGCCCCAGCATTTT. The chain combines TRBV20-1 with TRBJ1-5, with 10 nucleotides matching TRBD1. The CDR3 has 15 amino acids. Losses at the gene ends were 5 bases for V and 5 bases for J; bases not matched to a gene: 9. CDR1 and CDR2 (germline): DFQATT, SNEGSKA (reference sequence).

CDR3 coding DNA: TGTGCCAGCAGCGTACGTGGGGACATCACCTACCCCATCTACGAGCAGTACTTC. This gives the protein CASSVRGDITYPIYEQYF. The chain joins TRBV9 to TRBJ2-7, with a weak D call TRBD1 (6 bases). Germline values: CDR1 SGDLS, CDR2 YYNGEE. The V end was cut by 1 base, the J end by 3 bases, with 23 bases between. CDR3 length: 18 residues.

V gene TRBV4-1 combines with J gene TRBJ1-2; perhaps TRBD1 as D (6 bases). Trimming removed 3 bases from V and 1 base from J, with 9 bases in between. The CDR3 is 14 residues long. Germline loops: CDR1 MGHRA, CDR2 YSYEKL. The chain's CDR3 is CASSQPDSNYGYTF. CDR3 nucleotide sequence: TGCGCCAGCAGCCAGCCGGACAGTAACTATGGCTACACCTTC.

The chain links TRBV7-2 to TRBJ2-2; no clear D gene. This CDR3 is built from 16 residues. Per the germline V gene, CDR1 is SGHTA and CDR2 is FQGNSA. V shed 2 bases and J shed 1 base, with 11 bases lying between them. The CDR3 sequence is CASSLNPSLNTGELFF. CDR3 DNA: TGTGCCAGCAGCTTAAATCCTAGTTTGAACACCGGGGAGCTGTTTTTT.

By share of the sample, this clonotype is medium-sized. The chain combines TRBV6-2 or TRBV6-3 with TRBJ2-1; D gene uncertain. Germline V lookup: CDR1 MNHEY, CDR2 SVGEGT. The CDR3 length is 12 residues. V was clipped by 2 bases and J by 4 bases, with 3 bases between them. DNA for the CDR3: TGTGCCAGCAGTTACCGGTACAATGAGCAGTTCTTC. As protein: CASSYRYNEQFF.

This clonotype was picked up a small number of times. The CDR3 here is CASSVWDGGELFF. The CDR3 bases are TGTGCCAGCAGCGTTTGGGACGGCGGGGAGCTGTTTTTT. The V gene is TRBV9, the J gene TRBJ2-2; D may be TRBD1 or TRBD2 (5 bases each). Trimming removed 2 bases at V and 7 bases at J, with 9 bases between. The CDR3 extends over 13 amino acids. Germline assignment: CDR1 SGDLS and CDR2 YYNGEE.

This sequence joins TRBV4-1 and TRBJ2-1; 7 bases are shared with TRBD1. Germline V gene lookup returns CDR1 MGHRA and CDR2 YSYEKL. The trim removed 3 bases at V and 7 bases at J, leaving 3 bases unmatched. CDR3 length: 13 amino acids. CDR3 sequence: CASSQPQGNEQFF. Written as DNA, the CDR3 is TGCGCCAGCAGCCAGCCACAGGGGAATGAGCAGTTCTTC.

This clonotype was counted between two and nine times. The J gene is TRBJ2-1, the V gene TRBV6-2 or TRBV6-3; 8 nucleotides agree with TRBD2. V lost 3 bases to trimming and J lost 10 bases; unmatched junction nucleotides: 11. This CDR3 region has 15 residues. Looked up from germline, CDR1 is MNHEY and CDR2 is SVGEGT. The CDR3 loop is CASSYTSGGSGEQFF. CDR3 in DNA: TGTGCCAGCAGTTATACAAGCGGGGGTTCTGGCGAGCAGTTCTTC.

V gene TRBV6-5 combines with J gene TRBJ2-5; D tentatively fits TRBD1 or TRBD2 (5 bases each). This CDR3 region has 15 residues. Germline V gene lookup returns CDR1 MNHEY and CDR2 SVGAGI. The V end was cut by 1 base, the J end by 6 bases, with 15 bases between. The CDR3 protein is CASSYFGTEHQTQYF. As DNA, the CDR3 is TGTGCCAGCAGTTACTTTGGGACGGAGCACCAGACCCAGTACTTC.

This clonotype was detected a few times. The V gene is TRBV25-1, the J gene TRBJ2-4, with TRBD1 matching over 7 bases. The junction had 3 bases not matched to a gene; V was cut back by 4 bases and J by 0 bases. This CDR3 spans 15 amino acids. CDR1 is MGHDK, CDR2 SYGVNS, per germline. CDR3 sequence (DNA): TGTGCCAGCAGTGGGGACAGCAGAGCCAAAAACATTCAGTACTTC. Protein sequence: CASSGDSRAKNIQYF.

This clonotype appeared a few times. The V call is TRBV29-1, the J call TRBJ2-1; TRBD2 matches at 12 bases. CDR3 length equals 13 residues. Germline trimming cut 7 bases from V and 6 bases from J; bases unmatched to any gene: 4. CDR1 SQVTM and CDR2 ANQGSEA come from the germline V gene. The CDR3 loop reads CSAGLAGTNEQFF. Here the CDR3 DNA reads TGCAGCGCCGGACTAGCGGGAACCAATGAGCAGTTCTTC.

This clonotype was recorded a few times. V and J are TRBV7-3 and TRBJ1-2, with TRBD1 matching over 8 bases. CDR1 is SGHTA, CDR2 FQGTGA, per germline. J lost 2 bases, V lost 5 bases, and 13 bases had no gene match. The CDR3 runs to 17 residues. Here the CDR3 DNA reads TGTGCCAGCAGCCCAGGCCTGGGGCAGGGGGCAAACTATGGCTACACCTTC. This encodes CASSPGLGQGANYGYTF.

The rearrangement joins TRBV10-3 to TRBJ2-5; D is perhaps TRBD1 (6 bases). The V end lost 6 bases, the J end lost 4 bases, and 12 bases lay between the germline ends. The CDR3 covers 13 residues. Germline lookup yields CDR1 ENHRY and CDR2 SYGVKD. This CDR3 reads CAISGAGAETQYF. DNA of the CDR3: TGTGCCATCAGCGGGGCAGGGGCAGAGACCCAGTACTTC.

This clonotype has only one observation. The V gene is TRBV7-2, the J gene TRBJ2-4; 8 bases fit TRBD2. CDR1 and CDR2 (germline): SGHTA, FQGNSA. Germline trimming cut 3 bases from V and 2 bases from J; bases unmatched to any gene: 9. The CDR3 contains 17 residues. Here the CDR3 reads CASSLGVAGSTKNIQYF. CDR3 bases: TGTGCCAGCAGCTTGGGGGTAGCGGGATCAACCAAAAACATTCAGTACTTC.

The chain is built from TRBV7-2 and TRBJ2-4; 8 bases fit TRBD1. The V segment lost 3 bases and the J segment 7 bases; nucleotides outside the gene matches: 5. Germline V CDR1 and CDR2: SGHTA, FQGNSA. The CDR3 has 14 residues. As DNA, the CDR3 is TGTGCCAGCAGCTTGGACAGGGTGAAGAACATTCAGTACTTC. It yields the protein CASSLDRVKNIQYF.

The table lists this clonotype with a few counts. CDR3 sequence: CASRPTGQGSRYEQYF. CDR3 coding DNA: TGTGCCAGCAGACCAACTGGACAGGGGAGTCGCTACGAGCAGTACTTC. The chain couples TRBV12-3 or TRBV12-4 to TRBJ2-7; 9 nucleotides align to TRBD1. V was clipped by 6 bases and J by 3 bases; unmatched bases: 12. CDR3 length: 16 residues.

A few counts support this clonotype. The chain employs TRBV10-3 and TRBJ2-7; D is unresolved. The CDR3 sequence is 11 residues long. Germline V gene sequence: CDR1 ENHRY, CDR2 SYGVKD. The V gene lost 6 bases and the J gene lost 0 bases, with 3 bases spanning the gap. The CDR3 DNA follows: TGTGCCATCAGGAGCTCCTACGAGCAGTACTTC. It yields the protein CAIRSSYEQYF.

The chain is built from TRBV4-3 and TRBJ2-1, with D possibly being TRBD1 (5 bases). Trimming pared 1 base from V and 2 bases from J, leaving 9 bases between. CDR3 length: 15 residues. In germline, CDR1 is LGHNA, CDR2 YSLEER. CDR3 in DNA: TGCGCCAGCAGCCAAGGACAGAAACCCTACAATGAGCAGTTCTTC. Translation: CASSQGQKPYNEQFF.

There are a few counts of this clonotype. The J gene is TRBJ2-3, the V gene TRBV18; 8 nucleotides line up with TRBD2. This CDR3 region has 20 residues. CDR1 is KGHSH and CDR2 is LQKENI in the germline V gene. The V and J ends lost 6 bases and 2 bases, in that order; junction bases with no gene match: 22. The CDR3 reads CASSPPSFSRLAGHTDTQYF. As DNA, the CDR3 is TGTGCCAGCTCTCCTCCATCCTTTTCTCGGCTAGCGGGCCACACAGATACGCAGTATTTT.